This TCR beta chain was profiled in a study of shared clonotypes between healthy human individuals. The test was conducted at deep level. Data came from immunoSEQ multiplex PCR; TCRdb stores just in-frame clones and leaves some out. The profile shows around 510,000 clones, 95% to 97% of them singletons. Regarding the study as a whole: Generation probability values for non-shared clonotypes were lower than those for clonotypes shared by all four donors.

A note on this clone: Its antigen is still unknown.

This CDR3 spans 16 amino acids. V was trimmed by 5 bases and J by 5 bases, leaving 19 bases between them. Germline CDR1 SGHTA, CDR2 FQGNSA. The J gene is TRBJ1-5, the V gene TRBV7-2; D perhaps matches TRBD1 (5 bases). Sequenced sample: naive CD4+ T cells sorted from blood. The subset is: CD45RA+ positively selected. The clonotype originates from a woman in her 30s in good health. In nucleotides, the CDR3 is TGTGCCAGCAGCCCCCGGACAAGGGCGAATTATCAGCCCCAGCATTTT. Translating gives CASSPRTRANYQPQHF.